This T cell receptor beta chain was obtained from a study of human T cells and chemical hapten exposure. Study context: A mostly female patient group had alopecia areata, totalis or universalis.

MiXCR was run by TCRdb on the RACE reads, yielding one entry per CDR3 protein. The sample lists approximately 50,000 distinct CDR3 sequences, approximately 10% seen once, with more than 9% in the top ten. Germline CDR1 and CDR2: SGHDN and FVKESK. Trimming left V 7 bases short and J 3 bases short, with 9 bases between. CDR3 length equals 12 residues. Time point of the sample: pre-sensitization, week 0. Sample treatment: therapeutic diphenylcyclopropenone sensitization with weekly scalp DPC. Unfractionated whole blood yielded the extracted total RNA. The chain employs TRBV14 and TRBJ1-1; a weak D match, TRBD1 (5 bases). This TCR derives from a woman aged 25-40 years with alopecia areata. Some clones in this sample may be carry-over from other donors' samples. Here the sequenced sample was whole blood, taken in connection with sensitization to the hapten diphenylcyclopropenone (DPC). In DNA, the CDR3 is TGTGCCAGCACCCGGGGGGACACTGAAGCTTTCTTT. Protein product: CASTRGDTEAFF.